The 31 T cell receptor beta chains given below trace back to one sample, sequenced in a study of cytomegalovirus exposure and HLA in healthy donors. Vbeta (60) and Jbeta (13) primers were used in the PCR. Generated by immunoSEQ multiplex PCR, the TCRdb table keeps only in-frame clones and is missing some. The sample has roughly 110,000 clones; over 75% are singletons. Material for sequencing was PBMCs. Every receptor here comes from a male donor in good health and CMV-seronegative.

This clone came up a few times. V is TRBV2 and J is TRBJ2-3, with 10 bases fitting TRBD2. The CDR3 contains 15 residues. The germline CDR1 and CDR2 sequences are SNHLY and FYNNEI. The V gene end was trimmed by 4 bases and the J gene end by 6 bases; junction bases not matched to a gene: 7. The CDR3 DNA follows: TGTGCCAGCAGTGCCTCTAGCGGGAGTGCCGATACGCAGTATTTT. This gives the protein CASSASSGSADTQYF.

This clone was seen more than once but under ten times. V and J are TRBV6-5 and TRBJ2-7, with TRBD2 identical over 14 bases. After removal of 5 bases from V and 7 bases from J, the junction contained 7 bases not matched to a gene. Germline V gives CDR1 MNHEY, CDR2 SVGAGI. The CDR3 spans 15 residues. The DNA for the CDR3 is TGTGCCAGCAGTCCGACTAGCGGGAGGGCCATAGAGCAGTACTTC. Its protein is CASSPTSGRAIEQYF.

V gene TRBV6-4 combines with J gene TRBJ2-2, with D possibly matching TRBD2 (6 bases). The CDR3 has 16 amino acids. Germline-derived CDR1 and CDR2 are MRHNA and SNTAGT. The germline V and J ends were trimmed by 6 bases and 1 base, with 15 bases remaining between them. Here the CDR3 DNA reads TGTGCCAGCAGCCTAAGGCCTAGCGAGAACACCGGGGAGCTGTTTTTT. Translated, it gives CASSLRPSENTGELFF.

CDR3 in amino acids: CASSFNPTGYEQYF. The CDR3 nucleotides are TGTGCCAGCAGTTTCAATCCGACAGGGTACGAGCAGTACTTC. V and J are TRBV27 and TRBJ2-5; 7 nucleotides align to TRBD1. The DNA end lines up better with TRBJ2-7; the J call may be wrong. The germline CDR1 and CDR2 sequences are MNHEY and SMNVEV (reference sequence). This CDR3 spans 14 amino acids.

This clone appeared a few times. This chain uses TRBV27 with TRBJ1-1, with 9 bases fitting TRBD1. V trimming: 2 bases; J trimming: 5 bases; junction bases outside the gene matches: 6. Per the germline V gene, CDR1 is MNHEY and CDR2 is SMNVEV (reference sequence). CDR3 length: 15 amino acids. The CDR3 sequence: CASSLRTGVTTEAFF. In nucleotides, the CDR3 is TGTGCCAGCAGTTTACGGACAGGGGTTACAACTGAAGCTTTCTTT.

J is TRBJ2-7 and V is TRBV29-1, with 9 nucleotides matching TRBD1. Trimming cost V 6 bases and J 3 bases; bases outside gene matches: 18. This CDR3 contains 17 residues. In germline, CDR1 is SQVTM, CDR2 ANQGSEA. CDR3 sequence: CSVTWDRARYPRYEQYF. Written as DNA, the CDR3 is TGCAGCGTCACATGGGACAGGGCTAGGTACCCTCGCTACGAGCAGTACTTC.

This clone was picked up one time. The rearrangement links TRBV4-2 to TRBJ1-2, with D possibly TRBD1 on 5 matching bases. The CDR3 spans 15 residues. V lost 4 bases and J 6 bases, leaving 18 bases between the germline ends. Germline V gene lookup returns CDR1 LGHNA and CDR2 YNFKEQ. The DNA of the CDR3 is TGTGCCAGCAGCCCCCGGGAGGGGCAGGTTGATGGCTACACCTTC. Translating it yields CASSPREGQVDGYTF.

This chain uses TRBV30 with TRBJ2-7; D remains unclear. This CDR3 comprises 13 residues. V dropped 3 bases and J dropped 2 bases, with 11 bases sitting between them. Germline V gene sequence: CDR1 GTSNPN, CDR2 SVGIG (reference sequence). The CDR3 reads CAWRGDPPYEQYF. CDR3 nucleotides: TGTGCCTGGAGAGGAGATCCCCCCTACGAGCAGTACTTC. Full variable domain (outside the CDR3, taken from reference TRBV30 and TRBJ2-7): SQTIHQWPATLVQPVGSPLSLECTVEGTSNPNLYWYRQAAGRGLQLLFYSVGIGQISSEVPQNLSASRPQDRQFILSSKKLLLSDSGFYLCAWRGDPPYEQYFGPGTRLTVT.

The J gene is TRBJ1-3, the V gene TRBV13, with D unresolved. V lost 2 bases and J lost 3, with 8 bases in between. This CDR3 is 14 amino acids long. The V gene's germline CDR1 is PRHDT and CDR2 FYEKMQ (reference sequence). The chain's CDR3 is CASSLFGSGNTIYF. Written as DNA, the CDR3 is TGTGCCAGCAGCTTATTTGGTAGTGGAAACACCATATATTTT.

The gene calls are TRBV9 and TRBJ2-5; tentatively, D is TRBD1 (5 bases). Trimming removed 3 bases from V and 1 base from J, with 7 bases in between. The CDR3 is 13 amino acids. Germline CDR1 and CDR2: SGDLS and YYNGEE. The CDR3 region is CASSERGQETQYF. The DNA for the CDR3 is TGTGCCAGCAGCGAAAGGGGCCAAGAGACCCAGTACTTC.

This clone has only a few counts. Other DNA sequences of this sample code for an identical CDR3. The chain links TRBV30 to TRBJ1-5; a possible D gene is TRBD1 (5 bases). The germline CDR1 and CDR2 sequences are GTSNPN and SVGIG (reference sequence). V shed 1 base and J shed 3 bases, with 16 bases lying between them. The CDR3 sequence is 16 residues long. CDR3 in amino acids: CAWSASRQNYNQPQHF. The CDR3 DNA reads as TGTGCCTGGAGTGCTTCTCGACAGAACTACAATCAGCCCCAGCATTTT. The entire variable domain, with the rest obtained from reference TRBV30 and TRBJ1-5, is as follows: SQTIHQWPATLVQPVGSPLSLECTVEGTSNPNLYWYRQAAGRGLQLLFYSVGIGQISSEVPQNLSASRPQDRQFILSSKKLLLSDSGFYLCAWSASRQNYNQPQHFGDGTRLSIL.

This clone appeared a single time. This chain joins TRBV19 and TRBJ2-4; D call uncertain. Trimming pared 5 bases from V and 2 bases from J, leaving 7 bases between. In germline, CDR1 is LNHDA, CDR2 SQIVND (reference sequence). The CDR3 has 13 amino acids. In nucleotides, the CDR3 is TGTGCCAGTAGTCCCCGGTCCAAAAACATTCAGTACTTC. It codes for CASSPRSKNIQYF.

The V and J genes are TRBV6-5 and TRBJ1-1, with 7 bases that match TRBD1. The V gene end was trimmed by 2 bases and the J gene end by 1 base; junction bases not matched to a gene: 4. CDR1 and CDR2 (germline): MNHEY, SVGAGI. The CDR3 consists of 15 residues. The CDR3 nucleotides read TGTGCCAGCAGTTACACGGGACAGAAGAACACTGAAGCTTTCTTT. Translating it yields CASSYTGQKNTEAFF.

The V call is TRBV15, the J call TRBJ2-5, with 7 bases matching TRBD1. V trimming: 1 base; J trimming: 4 bases; junction bases outside the gene matches: 6. CDR1 and CDR2 from the germline V gene are LNHNV and YYDKDF (reference sequence). The CDR3 totals 15 residues. CDR3 region: CATSRARGNAETQYF. CDR3 nucleotide sequence: TGTGCCACCAGCAGAGCCAGGGGGAATGCAGAGACCCAGTACTTC.

The V gene is TRBV6-5, the J gene TRBJ2-1, with 7 bases lining up with TRBD2. Germline V gene lookup returns CDR1 MNHEY and CDR2 SVGAGI. The CDR3 totals 16 residues. Trimming at V came to 4 bases and at J to 9 bases, leaving 15 bases not matched to a gene. The CDR3 coding sequence is TGTGCCAGCAGTTTAGACGGACGGCCGACTAGCAGTGAGCAGTTCTTC. Amino acids: CASSLDGRPTSSEQFF.

The J gene is TRBJ1-3, the V gene TRBV27, with D unresolved. This CDR3 is built from 15 residues. Trimming removed 4 bases from V and 4 bases from J, with 14 bases in between. Germline V gives CDR1 MNHEY, CDR2 SMNVEV (reference sequence). The CDR3 region is CASSSDGKAGNTIYF. The CDR3, as DNA: TGTGCCAGCAGTTCAGACGGGAAGGCCGGAAACACCATATATTTT.

This clone was recorded a few times. The chain joins TRBV7-9 to TRBJ2-3; D is perhaps TRBD2 (5 bases). The CDR3 is 16 residues long. Trimming stripped 4 bases from V and 4 bases from J, with 18 bases between. Germline CDR1 SEHNR, CDR2 FQNEAQ (reference sequence). The CDR3 is CASSSQLGFGADTQYF. In DNA, the CDR3 is TGTGCCAGCAGCTCCCAACTAGGCTTTGGGGCAGATACGCAGTATTTT.

V gene TRBV5-1 combines with J gene TRBJ1-1; 8 positions match TRBD1. The CDR3 is 16 residues long. Unmatched junction bases numbered 11, after V lost 4 bases and J lost 3 bases. The germline gives CDR1 SGHRS, CDR2 YFSETQ. In DNA, the CDR3 is TGCGCCAGCAGCCGAAACAAGGACAGGGTTGACACTGAAGCTTTCTTT. Amino acid sequence: CASSRNKDRVDTEAFF.

This clone was seen more than once but under ten times. The rearrangement joins TRBV7-7 to TRBJ2-2, with 7 bases lining up with TRBD2. Germline V gene sequence: CDR1 SSHAT, CDR2 FNYEAQ (reference sequence). The CDR3 consists of 16 residues. Trimming took 2 bases from V and 1 from J; bases not matched to a gene: 4. The CDR3 region is CASSLTKRENTGELFF. The DNA for the CDR3 is TGTGCCAGCAGCTTAACAAAGCGGGAGAACACCGGGGAGCTGTTTTTT.

This clone was seen only a few times. This rearrangement joins TRBV10-1 to TRBJ2-4, with unresolved D. Germline-derived CDR1 and CDR2 are WNHNN and SYGVQD (reference sequence). The V gene lost 7 bases and the J gene lost 7 bases, with 14 bases spanning the gap. CDR3 length: 13 residues. CDR3 loop: CASMESPRNIQYF. DNA of the CDR3: TGCGCCAGCATGGAATCCCCCAGGAACATTCAGTACTTC.

The chain joins TRBV9 to TRBJ2-1; 13 nucleotides align to TRBD2. Germline V gene data show CDR1 as SGDLS and CDR2 as YYNGEE. The CDR3 extends over 16 amino acids. With 3 bases clipped from V and 7 bases from J, the junction kept 7 bases outside the gene matches. CDR3 bases: TGTGCCAGCAGCGGCAGACTAGCGGGAGGAGATAATGAGCAGTTCTTC. Its protein product is CASSGRLAGGDNEQFF.

A single count supports this clone. V usage is TRBV27 and J usage is TRBJ2-1; D uncertain. Germline V lookup: CDR1 MNHEY, CDR2 SMNVEV (reference sequence). The V end lost 8 bases, the J end lost 7 bases, and 18 bases lay between the germline ends. The CDR3 is 14 residues long. DNA of the CDR3: TGTGCCAGCGTAAGGAGTAGAGGTACGAATGAGCAGTTCTTC. As protein: CASVRSRGTNEQFF.

This clone was seen a few times. The chain has TRBV28 and TRBJ2-7; TRBD2 is a possible D gene (5 bases). Trimming left V 5 bases short and J 9 bases short, with 17 bases between. Germline CDR1 and CDR2: MDHEN and SYDVKM. The CDR3 runs to 13 residues. CDR3 DNA: TGTGCCAGCAGTCCCTCGGCGAGGGTGACGCAGTACTTC. As protein: CASSPSARVTQYF.

V gene TRBV30 combines with J gene TRBJ2-2, with 7 bases fitting TRBD1. The CDR3 totals 13 residues. Germline V gene data show CDR1 as GTSNPN and CDR2 as SVGIG (reference sequence). V was clipped by 3 bases and J by 9 bases; unmatched bases: 7. The CDR3 protein is CAWSSRGTRELFF. CDR3 sequence (DNA): TGTGCCTGGAGCTCCAGGGGGACCAGGGAGCTGTTTTTT.

This clone has just one count. The chain links TRBV7-2 to TRBJ2-5, with no clear D. V was clipped by 5 bases and J by 5 bases, with 12 bases between them. Germline CDR1 reads SGHTA; CDR2 reads FQGNSA. The CDR3 loop spans 13 amino acids. The CDR3 DNA reads as TGTGCCAGCAGCCTCGGGTCCCCGGAGACCCAGTACTTC. Protein: CASSLGSPETQYF.

The rearrangement links TRBV18 to TRBJ2-1, with 14 bases matching TRBD2. The CDR3 covers 16 residues. Trimming took 5 bases from V and 8 from J; bases not matched to a gene: 8. Germline CDR1 reads KGHSH; CDR2 reads LQKENI. The CDR3 coding sequence is TGTGCCAGCTCAGAGGGACTAGCGGGAGATTTGGATGAGCAGTTCTTC. Translating gives CASSEGLAGDLDEQFF.

The V and J genes are TRBV7-9 and TRBJ2-6, with D tentatively TRBD1 (5 bases). The germline V and J ends were trimmed by 2 bases and 2 bases, with 7 bases remaining between them. Germline V gives CDR1 SEHNR, CDR2 FQNEAQ (reference sequence). CDR3 length: 15 residues. CDR3 residues: CASSLLGAGANVLTF. CDR3 sequence (DNA): TGTGCCAGCAGCTTATTAGGGGCTGGGGCCAACGTCCTGACTTTC.

This clone was counted between two and nine times. The chain recombines TRBV2 with TRBJ1-2; maybe TRBD1 (6 bases). Deletions cut 5 bases from V and 0 bases from J, with 13 bases between. Looked up from germline, CDR1 is SNHLY and CDR2 is FYNNEI. The CDR3 loop spans 15 amino acids. CDR3 protein: CASSLFRGTNYGYTF. DNA for the CDR3: TGTGCCAGCAGTCTATTCAGGGGTACTAACTATGGCTACACCTTC. Drawing the rest from reference TRBV2 and TRBJ1-2, the complete variable domain is EPEVTQTPSHQVTQMGQEVILRCVPISNHLYFYWYRQILGQKVEFLVSFYNNEISEKSEIFDDQFSVERPDGSNFTLKIRSTKLEDSAMYFCASSLFRGTNYGYTFGSGTRLTVV.

The V gene is TRBV5-4, the J gene TRBJ2-7, with a possible D match to TRBD1 (6 bases). The CDR3 loop spans 15 amino acids. Germline V gene sequence: CDR1 SGHNT, CDR2 YYREEE (reference sequence). The V end was cut by 3 bases, the J end by 2 bases, with 15 bases between. CDR3 sequence reads: CASSSQGLLTYEQYF. Here the CDR3 DNA reads TGTGCCAGCAGCTCCCAGGGGCTATTAACCTACGAGCAGTACTTC.

This rearrangement joins TRBV10-1 to TRBJ2-7; D possibly corresponds to TRBD2 (5 bases). Germline V lookup: CDR1 WNHNN, CDR2 SYGVQD (reference sequence). Trimming took 0 bases from V and 3 from J, leaving 12 bases between them. The CDR3 length is 15 residues. The CDR3 coding sequence is TGCGCCAGCAGTGAGTCCGGCGGCGAGGGCTACGAGCAGTACTTC. It specifies CASSESGGEGYEQYF.

This clone showed up just a few times. The V gene is TRBV10-3, the J gene TRBJ2-1, with 7 bases matching TRBD2. The CDR3 is made up of 13 amino acids. The junction had 4 bases not matched to a gene; V was cut back by 4 bases and J by 7 bases. In germline, CDR1 is ENHRY, CDR2 SYGVKD. CDR3 protein: CAISGGSGNEQFF. CDR3 sequence (DNA): TGTGCCATCAGTGGCGGGAGTGGGAATGAGCAGTTCTTC.